Each of the 18 T cell receptor beta chains below was sequenced from the same sample in a study of cytomegalovirus exposure and HLA in healthy donors. This PCR relied on a set of 60 Vbeta primers and 13 Jbeta primers. Some clones are missing from TCRdb's copy, which holds only in-frame ones; the method was immunoSEQ multiplex PCR. The sample yields 150,000 to 200,000 clones, about 79% seen once. The sample taken for sequencing was PBMCs. Every receptor here comes from a woman in her forties or fifties in good health and CMV-seronegative.

This sequence joins TRBV5-4 and TRBJ2-4; 7 bases map to TRBD2. Germline CDR1 and CDR2: SGHNT and YYREEE (reference sequence). This CDR3 is built from 19 residues. V lost 4 bases, J lost 0 bases, and 16 bases stayed unmatched. In DNA form, the CDR3 reads TGTGCCAGCAGCCGCGGGGAGGGAACAGGATCACTAGCCAAAAACATTCAGTACTTC. Its protein product is CASSRGEGTGSLAKNIQYF.

The CDR3 sequence: CASSAQQGGEQYF. The CDR3 nucleotides read TGTGCCAGCAGCGCACAGCAGGGGGGCGAGCAGTACTTC. This chain links TRBV9 with TRBJ2-7, with D perhaps TRBD1 (7 bases). The length of the CDR3 is 13 residues. V was shortened by 3 bases and J by 6 bases, with 13 bases between the two germline ends. CDR1 is SGDLS, CDR2 YYNGEE, per germline.

This chain uses TRBV20-1 with TRBJ1-2; D perhaps matches TRBD1 (6 bases). The V gene lost 5 bases and the J gene lost 6 bases, with 10 bases spanning the gap. The CDR3 runs to 11 residues. The germline CDR1 and CDR2 sequences are DFQATT and SNEGSKA (reference sequence). The CDR3: CSAQAGDGYTF. Written as DNA, the CDR3 is TGCAGTGCTCAGGCAGGGGATGGCTACACCTTC.

The rearrangement joins TRBV14 to TRBJ2-5, with 11 nucleotides matching TRBD2. J lost 5 bases, V lost 2 bases, and 4 bases had no gene match. The CDR3 is made up of 15 amino acids. Germline V gives CDR1 SGHDN, CDR2 FVKESK. For the CDR3, the DNA is TGTGCCAGCAGCCAACTAGCGGGAGGCGTCGAGACCCAGTACTTC. This encodes CASSQLAGGVETQYF.

V usage is TRBV28 and J usage is TRBJ2-7, with TRBD2 matching 7 bases. The CDR3 covers 14 residues. Germline assignment: CDR1 MDHEN and CDR2 SYDVKM. V lost 3 bases, J lost 1 base, and 3 bases stayed unmatched. CDR3 sequence reads: CASSFASGSYEQYF. CDR3 in DNA: TGTGCCAGCAGTTTTGCTAGCGGATCCTACGAGCAGTACTTC. The full variable domain, rest sourced from reference TRBV28 and TRBJ2-7, is DVKVTQSSRYLVKRTGEKVFLECVQDMDHENMFWYRQDPGLGLRLIYFSYDVKMKEKGDIPEGYSVSREKKERFSLILESASTNQTSMYLCASSFASGSYEQYFGPGTRLTVT.

Worth noting for this clone: The sample carries other DNA sequences with the same CDR3. The CDR3 here is CAWSVAGNTEAFF. CDR3 sequence (DNA): TGTGCCTGGAGTGTGGCGGGAAACACTGAAGCTTTCTTT. The chain is built from TRBV30 and TRBJ1-1; D is unclear. V was cut by 0 bases and J by 2 bases, with 7 bases left in between. The CDR3 has 13 amino acids. Germline values: CDR1 GTSNPN, CDR2 SVGIG (reference sequence).

This sequence joins TRBV7-7 and TRBJ2-2; a possible D gene is TRBD1 (6 bases). The CDR3 is made up of 16 amino acids. From germline, CDR1 is SSHAT and CDR2 FNYEAQ (reference sequence). V shed 3 bases and J shed 1 base, with 12 bases lying between them. CDR3: CASSLRQGWNTGELFF. CDR3 DNA: TGTGCCAGCAGCTTGAGGCAGGGGTGGAACACCGGGGAGCTGTTTTTT.

The chain uses TRBV7-8 and TRBJ1-3; D is possibly TRBD1 (5 bases). V was clipped by 5 bases and J by 0 bases, with 11 bases between them. This CDR3 contains 15 residues. Germline-derived CDR1 and CDR2 are SGHVS and FQNEAQ. CDR3 region: CASSPRVLSGNTIYF. As DNA, the CDR3 is TGTGCCAGCAGCCCCAGGGTCCTCTCTGGAAACACCATATATTTT.

This chain joins TRBV11-3 and TRBJ2-3; TRBD2 is a possible D gene (5 bases). The CDR3 sequence is 15 residues long. The V gene lost 0 bases and the J gene lost 3 bases, with 10 bases spanning the gap. In germline, CDR1 is SGHNT, CDR2 YENEEA. This chain's CDR3 is CASSLDRGRTDTQYF. In DNA form, the CDR3 reads TGTGCCAGCAGCTTAGATCGGGGTAGGACAGATACGCAGTATTTT. Full variable domain (missing parts from reference TRBV11-3 and TRBJ2-3): EAGVVQSPRYKIIEKKQPVAFWCNPISGHNTLYWYLQNLGQGPELLIRYENEEAVDDSQLPKDRFSAERLKGVDSTLKIQPAELGDSAVYLCASSLDRGRTDTQYFGPGTRLTVL.

This chain connects TRBV6-5 to TRBJ1-5; D gene ambiguous. Trimming stripped 5 bases from V and 4 bases from J, with 9 bases between. The CDR3 covers 13 residues. Germline CDR1 reads MNHEY; CDR2 reads SVGAGI. CDR3 in DNA: TGTGCCAGCAGTCCGGGCGGGAATCAGCCCCAGCATTTT. This translates into CASSPGGNQPQHF.

The CDR3 DNA reads TGTGCCAGCAGTGAAGGGACTAGCGGAGGCACAGATACGCAGTATTTT. It yields the protein CASSEGTSGGTDTQYF. The chain uses TRBV6-4 and TRBJ2-3; TRBD2 matches 11 bases. The CDR3 has 16 amino acids. The V gene end was trimmed by 3 bases and the J gene end by 1 base; junction bases not matched to a gene: 3. Looked up from germline, CDR1 is MRHNA and CDR2 is SNTAGT.

This chain links TRBV29-1 with TRBJ1-1; D uncertain. The V gene's germline CDR1 is SQVTM and CDR2 ANQGSEA. V lost 3 bases, J lost 11 bases, and 7 bases lay in between. This CDR3 comprises 9 residues. DNA for the CDR3: TGCAGCGTTGATACGGAGGCTTTCTTT. Protein: CSVDTEAFF.

On this clone: One end of the junction fails to match germline, which may point to a read error. This chain uses TRBV29-1 with TRBJ1-2, with D perhaps TRBD1 (6 bases). The germline V gene encodes CDR1 SQVTM and CDR2 ANQGSEA. The CDR3 is 13 amino acids. The DNA of the CDR3 is TGCAGCGTCGGGACTACCGGGGGCTATGGCCACACCTTC. As protein: CSVGTTGGYGHTF.

The V and J genes are TRBV30 and TRBJ1-2; no definite D call. V lost 0 bases, J lost 0 bases, and 11 bases lay in between. Germline CDR1 is GTSNPN and CDR2 is SVGIG (reference sequence). The CDR3 runs 15 residues. CDR3: CAWSVAAISNYGYTF. CDR3 sequence (DNA): TGTGCCTGGAGTGTAGCTGCAATTTCTAACTATGGCTACACCTTC.

The J gene is TRBJ1-5, the V gene TRBV19; 7 bases are a match to TRBD1. J was trimmed by 7 bases and V by 1 base; bases with no gene match: 7. Germline CDR1 LNHDA, CDR2 SQIVND (reference sequence). There are 15 residues in the CDR3. The CDR3 region has the DNA TGTGCCAGTAGTATAGTCAGGGGGATTGGGCAGCCCCAGCATTTT. It specifies CASSIVRGIGQPQHF.

The J gene is TRBJ1-1, the V gene TRBV11-2; D is perhaps TRBD1 (5 bases). The CDR3 sequence is 14 residues long. V dropped 2 bases and J dropped 7 bases, with 14 bases sitting between them. Germline V CDR1 and CDR2: SGHAT, FQNNGV. For the CDR3, the DNA is TGTGCCAGCAGCTTATTCCCAGGGCGTGATGAAGCTTTCTTT. As protein: CASSLFPGRDEAFF.

The J gene is TRBJ1-2, the V gene TRBV4-1; D is unclear. CDR1 and CDR2 (germline): MGHRA, YSYEKL. Trimming took 2 bases from V and 3 from J, leaving 13 bases between them. The CDR3 has 15 residues. CDR3 region: CASSQPQKGDYGYTF. For the CDR3, the DNA is TGCGCCAGCAGCCAACCCCAGAAGGGAGACTATGGCTACACCTTC.

The chain has TRBV6-5 and TRBJ1-6, with a weak D call TRBD1 (6 bases). The ends were cut back, 2 bases at V and 10 bases at J, with 15 bases in the middle. Germline CDR1 and CDR2: MNHEY and SVGAGI. There are 15 residues in the CDR3. The CDR3 DNA follows: TGTGCCAGCAGTTACGGTGGGGAGGGGGTCTCACCCCTCCACTTT. Translated, it gives CASSYGGEGVSPLHF.